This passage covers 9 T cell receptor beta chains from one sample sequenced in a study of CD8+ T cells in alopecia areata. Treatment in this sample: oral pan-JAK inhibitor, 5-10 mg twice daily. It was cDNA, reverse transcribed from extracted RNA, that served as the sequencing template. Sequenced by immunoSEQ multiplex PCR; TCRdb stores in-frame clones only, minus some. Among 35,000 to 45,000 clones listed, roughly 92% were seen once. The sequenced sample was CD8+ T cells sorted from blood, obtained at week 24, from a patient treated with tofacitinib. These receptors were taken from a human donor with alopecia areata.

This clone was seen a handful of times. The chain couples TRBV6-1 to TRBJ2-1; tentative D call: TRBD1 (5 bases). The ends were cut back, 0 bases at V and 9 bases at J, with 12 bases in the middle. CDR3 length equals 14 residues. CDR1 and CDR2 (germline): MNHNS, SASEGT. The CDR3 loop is CASSEALQGGEQFF. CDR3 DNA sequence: TGTGCCAGCAGTGAAGCGCTGCAGGGCGGTGAGCAGTTCTTC.

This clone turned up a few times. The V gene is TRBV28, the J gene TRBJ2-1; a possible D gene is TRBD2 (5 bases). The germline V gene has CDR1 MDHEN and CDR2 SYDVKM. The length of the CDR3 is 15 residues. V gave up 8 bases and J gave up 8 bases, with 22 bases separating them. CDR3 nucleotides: TGTGCCAGCCGCCCCCTCCGCGAGGGCGCGCATGAGCAGTTCTTC. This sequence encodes CASRPLREGAHEQFF.

Here the CDR3 reads CASSLGGFEETQYF. CDR3 bases: TGTGCCAGCAGCTTAGGCGGCTTCGAAGAGACCCAGTACTTC. The chain carries TRBV7-2 and TRBJ2-5; D remains unclear. This CDR3 contains 14 residues. Trimming cost V 1 base and J 3 bases, with 9 bases left between them. In germline, CDR1 is SGHTA, CDR2 FQGNSA. The variable domain in full, completed from reference TRBV7-2 and TRBJ2-5, reads GAGVSQSPSNKVTEKGKDVELRCDPISGHTALYWYRQSLGQGLEFLIYFQGNSAPDKSGLPSDRFSAERTGGSVSTLTIQRTQQEDSAVYLCASSLGGFEETQYFGPGTRLLVL.

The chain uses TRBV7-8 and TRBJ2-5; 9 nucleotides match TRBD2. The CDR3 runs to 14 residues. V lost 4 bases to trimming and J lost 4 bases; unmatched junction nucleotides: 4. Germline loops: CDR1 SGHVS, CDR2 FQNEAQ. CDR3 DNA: TGTGCCAGCAGCTCCCCGGGACTAGCAGAGACCCAGTACTTC. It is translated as CASSSPGLAETQYF.

CDR3 sequence (DNA): TGCGCCAGTCGACCCGGTCCGGACAGGACGATCCCTGGGGCCAACGTCCTGACTTTC. Translated: CASRPGPDRTIPGANVLTF. The chain links TRBV4-1 to TRBJ2-6, with 7 bases aligning to TRBD1. The ends lost 9 bases at V and 2 bases at J; junction bases unmatched: 19. Germline V gives CDR1 MGHRA, CDR2 YSYEKL. The CDR3 has 19 residues.

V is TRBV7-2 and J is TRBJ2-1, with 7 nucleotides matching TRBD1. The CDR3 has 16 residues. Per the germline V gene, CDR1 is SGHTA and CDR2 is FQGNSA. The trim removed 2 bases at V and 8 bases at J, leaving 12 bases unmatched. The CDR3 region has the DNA TGTGCCAGCAGCTTACCCGCCGGGACAGCTGGGGATGAGCAGTTCTTC. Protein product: CASSLPAGTAGDEQFF. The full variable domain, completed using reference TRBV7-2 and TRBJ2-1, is GAGVSQSPSNKVTEKGKDVELRCDPISGHTALYWYRQSLGQGLEFLIYFQGNSAPDKSGLPSDRFSAERTGGSVSTLTIQRTQQEDSAVYLCASSLPAGTAGDEQFFGPGTRLTVL.

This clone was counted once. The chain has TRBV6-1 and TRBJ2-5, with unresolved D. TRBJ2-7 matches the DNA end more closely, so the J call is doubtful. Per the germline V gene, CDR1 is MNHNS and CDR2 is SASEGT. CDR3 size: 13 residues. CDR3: CASSEGVPYEQYF. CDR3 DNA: TGTGCCAGCAGTGAAGGAGTCCCCTACGAGCAGTACTTC.

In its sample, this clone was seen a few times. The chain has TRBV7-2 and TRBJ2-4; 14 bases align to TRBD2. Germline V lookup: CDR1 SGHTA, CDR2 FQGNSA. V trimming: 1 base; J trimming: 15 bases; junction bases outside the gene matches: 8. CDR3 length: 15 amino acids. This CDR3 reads CASSLELTSGGAPYF. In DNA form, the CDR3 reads TGTGCCAGCAGCTTAGAGCTGACTAGCGGGGGGGCCCCGTACTTC.

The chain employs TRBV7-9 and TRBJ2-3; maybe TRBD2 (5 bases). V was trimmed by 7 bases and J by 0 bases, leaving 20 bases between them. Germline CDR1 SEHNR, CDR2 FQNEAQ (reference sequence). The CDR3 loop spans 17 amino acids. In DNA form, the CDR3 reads TGTGCCAGCACCTCGGTAACTCGTCCGGGGAGCACAGATACGCAGTATTTT. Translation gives CASTSVTRPGSTDTQYF.